What follows describes a single TCR beta chain. Its cognate antigen is unknown. This CDR3 is 13 amino acids long. The germline CDR1 and CDR2 sequences are LNHDA and SQIVND (reference sequence). V was trimmed by 4 bases and J by 4 bases, leaving 8 bases between them. The investigators collected lesional scalp punch biopsies and peripheral blood from alopecia areata patients. RNA was extracted and reverse transcribed into cDNA as the sequencing template. This table comes from immunoSEQ multiplex PCR, and its TCRdb copy is limited to in-frame clones, with some not included. Counted here are 250,000 or so clones, about 68% occurring once; the ten biggest clones make up under 1.5%. The data stem from a study of CD8+ T cells in alopecia areata. Study information: Treated patients were given oral tofacitinib, which was dosed at 5 to 10 mg twice daily. The study, taken as a whole, reports: Across lesional scalp, and particularly alopecia totalis/universalis, clonality surpassed that of normal scalp. Scalp data also include sequences from resident alphabeta T cells of normal skin.

This sequence originates from a human donor with alopecia areata. The input for sequencing was CD4+ T cells sorted from blood, taken at week 0. This rearrangement joins TRBV19 to TRBJ1-5; D is ambiguous. CDR3 region: CASSTTANQPQHF. CDR3 coding DNA: TGTGCCAGTAGTACTACAGCGAATCAGCCCCAGCATTTT.